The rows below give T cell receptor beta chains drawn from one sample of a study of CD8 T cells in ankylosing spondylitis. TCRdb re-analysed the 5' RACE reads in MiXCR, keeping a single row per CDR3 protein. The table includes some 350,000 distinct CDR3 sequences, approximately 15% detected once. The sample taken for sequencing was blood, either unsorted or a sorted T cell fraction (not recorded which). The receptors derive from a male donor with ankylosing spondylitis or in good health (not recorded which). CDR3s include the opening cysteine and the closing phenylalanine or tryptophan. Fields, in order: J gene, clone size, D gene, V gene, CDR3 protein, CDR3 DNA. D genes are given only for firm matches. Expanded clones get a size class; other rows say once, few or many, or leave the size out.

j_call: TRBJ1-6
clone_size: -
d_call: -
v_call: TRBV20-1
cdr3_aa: CSAGGQSESSPLHF
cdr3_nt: TGCAGTGCTGGGGGCCAATCTGAAAGTTCACCCCTCCACTTT

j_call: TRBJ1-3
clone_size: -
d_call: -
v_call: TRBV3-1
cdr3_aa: CASSQDENTIYF
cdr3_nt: TGTGCCAGCAGCCAAGACGAAAACACCATATATTTT

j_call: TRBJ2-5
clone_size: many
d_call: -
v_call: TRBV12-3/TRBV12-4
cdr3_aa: CASSLSVQETQYF
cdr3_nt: TGTGCCAGCAGTTTATCCGTCCAAGAGACCCAGTACTTC

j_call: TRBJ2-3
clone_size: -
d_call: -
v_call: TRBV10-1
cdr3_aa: CASSESWTEGDTQYF
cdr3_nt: TGCGCCAGCAGTGAGTCTTGGACAGAGGGGGATACGCAGTATTTT

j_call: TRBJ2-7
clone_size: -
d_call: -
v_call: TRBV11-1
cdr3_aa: CASSSLGRVTNEQYF
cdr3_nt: TGTGCCAGCAGCTCCCTTGGTAGGGTAACCAACGAGCAGTACTTC

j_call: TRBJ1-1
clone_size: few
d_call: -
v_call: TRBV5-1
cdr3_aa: CASSTSGGPTEAFF
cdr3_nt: TGCGCCAGCAGTACAAGTGGGGGCCCTACTGAAGCTTTCTTT

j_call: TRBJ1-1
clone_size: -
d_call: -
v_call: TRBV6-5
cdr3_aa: CASSYAGASNTEAFF
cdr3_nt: TGTGCCAGCAGTTACGCCGGGGCCTCGAACACTGAAGCTTTCTTT

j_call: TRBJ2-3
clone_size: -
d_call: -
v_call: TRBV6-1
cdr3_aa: CASRDGSADTQYF
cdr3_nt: TGTGCCAGCAGAGACGGCTCGGCAGATACGCAGTATTTT

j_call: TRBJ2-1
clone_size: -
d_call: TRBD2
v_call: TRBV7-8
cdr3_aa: CASSPQGGGPLPFF
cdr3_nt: TGTGCCAGCAGCCCTCAGGGCGGGGGGCCCCTGCCGTTCTTC

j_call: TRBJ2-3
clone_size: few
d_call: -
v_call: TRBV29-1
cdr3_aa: CSVGSSFNTDTQYF
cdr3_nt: TGCAGCGTGGGGAGCAGTTTTAACACAGATACGCAGTATTTT

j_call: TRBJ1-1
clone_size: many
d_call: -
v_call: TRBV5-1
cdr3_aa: CASSLQAQENTEAFF
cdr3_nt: TGCGCCAGCAGCTTGCAAGCGCAGGAGAACACTGAAGCTTTCTTT

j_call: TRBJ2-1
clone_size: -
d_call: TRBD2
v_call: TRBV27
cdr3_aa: CASSLRTSLYNEQFF
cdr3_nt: TGTGCCAGCAGTTTGAGGACTAGTCTTTACAATGAGCAGTTCTTC

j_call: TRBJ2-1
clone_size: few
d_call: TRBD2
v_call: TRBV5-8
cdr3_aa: CASSLERGNDKQFF
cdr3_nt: TGTGCCAGCAGCTTGGAGCGGGGGAATGATAAGCAGTTCTTC

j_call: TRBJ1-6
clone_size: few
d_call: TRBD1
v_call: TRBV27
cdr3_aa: CASSPTGGTASSYNSPLHF
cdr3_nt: TGTGCCAGCAGTCCGACAGGGGGAACGGCCAGCTCCTATAATTCACCCCTCCACTTT

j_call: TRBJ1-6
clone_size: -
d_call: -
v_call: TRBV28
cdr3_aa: CASTSDSNSPLHF
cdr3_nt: TGTGCCAGCACCTCGGACAGTAATTCACCCCTCCACTTT

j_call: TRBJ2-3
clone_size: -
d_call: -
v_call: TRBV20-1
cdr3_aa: CSAGAGDTQYF
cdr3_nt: TGCAGTGCTGGGGCAGGAGATACGCAGTATTTT

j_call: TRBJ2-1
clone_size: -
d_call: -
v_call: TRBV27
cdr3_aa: CASSFRASSYNEQFF
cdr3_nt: TGTGCCAGCAGTTTTCGAGCCAGCTCCTACAATGAGCAGTTCTTC